Given below is one T cell receptor (beta chain) in context. Its antigen is not known. The data derive from a study of vaccination effects on CD4 cells after COVID-19. Notes on the study in general: Few convalescent patients, and no early post-infection timepoints, were available to the study.

Pools of viral peptides were used by the ViraFEST assay to expand antigen-specific CD4+ T cells ahead of sequencing. At the end of about ten days of culture, CD4+ T cells were isolated. Vaccine recipients, nucleocapsid antibody negative, had no prior SARS-CoV-2 infection. The CDR3 contains 14 residues. Per the germline V gene, CDR1 is SGHRS and CDR2 is YFSETQ. The J segment lost 5 bases and the V segment lost 0 bases, leaving 1 base of the junction unmatched. The data were produced by immunoSEQ multiplex PCR, yet TCRdb's version contains in-frame clones alone and is incomplete. In the table there are fewer than 85,000 clones, 78% of which are singletons.

The specimen was CD4+ T cells from PBMCs cultured with SARS-CoV-2 spike peptides, collected before COVID-19 vaccination. The genes are TRBV5-1 and TRBJ2-5; TRBD1 matches 10 bases. The receptor comes from a human donor who received a COVID-19 vaccine. In nucleotides, the CDR3 is TGCGCCAGCAGCTTGGCGACAGGGGGCGAGACCCAGTACTTC. Amino acids: CASSLATGGETQYF.